A selection of T cell receptor beta chains follows, all from one sample in a study of cytomegalovirus exposure and HLA in healthy donors. The method was immunoSEQ multiplex PCR; TCRdb's version includes in-frame clones alone and lacks a portion of them. The table includes 95,000 to 110,000 clones, around 73% detected once. Sequencing was performed on PBMCs. Receptor source: a man between 25 and 39 years old in good health and CMV-seronegative. Each CDR3 is given with its conserved first and last residue. A D gene is named only where the DNA matches it firmly. Size is omitted from some rows. Given values are once, few, many or a class for expanded clones.

d_call j_call v_call clone_size cdr3_length cdr3_aa cdr3_nt
TRBD2 TRBJ2-5 TRBV5-1 NA 15 CASSLVAGAPETQYF TGCGCCAGCAGCTTGGTAGCGGGAGCGCCAGAGACCCAGTACTTC
TRBD1 TRBJ2-5 TRBV28 NA 16 CASSLVGTGGAETQYF TGTGCCAGCAGTTTAGTAGGGACAGGGGGCGCAGAGACCCAGTACTTC
NA TRBJ2-1 TRBV28 NA 16 CASSFWAGSKKDEQFF TGTGCCAGCAGTTTCTGGGCGGGATCGAAGAAGGATGAGCAGTTCTTC
NA TRBJ2-5 TRBV2 NA 15 CAVNRGAAVQETQYF TGTGCCGTTAATCGGGGGGCAGCGGTCCAAGAGACCCAGTACTTC
NA TRBJ2-7 TRBV5-1 NA 14 CASSEGGGGYEQYF TGCGCCAGCAGCGAGGGGGGGGGAGGCTACGAGCAGTACTTC
NA TRBJ1-1 TRBV7-9 NA 15 CSSSPSFLSNTEAFF TGTTCCAGCAGCCCTTCTTTTTTGTCGAACACTGAAGCTTTCTTT
NA TRBJ1-5 TRBV30 NA 14 CAWSRVHSNQPQHF TGTGCCTGGAGTCGGGTCCATAGCAATCAGCCCCAGCATTTT
TRBD1 TRBJ1-1 TRBV11-1 NA 17 CASSLRGGGHPSTEAFF TGTGCCAGCAGCTTAAGAGGAGGGGGCCACCCGAGCACTGAAGCTTTCTTT
TRBD1 TRBJ2-6 TRBV30 NA 15 CAWTPGQPGANVLTF TGTGCCTGGACCCCGGGACAGCCTGGGGCCAACGTCCTGACTTTC
TRBD1 TRBJ1-1 TRBV9 few 15 CASSAATGGHTEAFF TGTGCCAGCAGCGCGGCCACAGGGGGTCACACTGAAGCTTTCTTT
TRBD1 TRBJ2-7 TRBV6-1 few 13 CASNRDRGYEQYF TGTGCCAGCAATCGGGACAGGGGGTACGAGCAGTACTTC
NA TRBJ1-1 TRBV7-3 once 13 CASSSLEGTEAFF TGTGCCAGCAGCTCCCTGGAGGGCACTGAAGCTTTCTTT
NA TRBJ2-6 TRBV5-1 NA 18 CASSAWGGRGSGANVLTF TGCGCCAGCAGCGCCTGGGGGGGCCGGGGCTCTGGGGCCAACGTCCTGACTTTC
TRBD2 TRBJ2-3 TRBV5-1 NA 16 CASSYRTSGSTDTQYF TGCGCCAGCAGCTACCGGACTAGCGGGAGCACAGATACGCAGTATTTT
TRBD2 TRBJ2-7 TRBV10-3 NA 15 CAISEGTSGVYEQYF TGTGCTATCAGTGAGGGGACTAGCGGGGTGTACGAGCAGTACTTC
TRBD1 TRBJ1-6 TRBV2 few 15 CASSSGTGINSPLHF TGTGCCAGCAGTTCCGGGACAGGAATTAATTCACCCCTCCACTTT
NA TRBJ2-5 TRBV7-9 NA 15 CASSLSGSDGETQYF TGTGCCAGCAGCTTAAGCGGGTCGGACGGGGAGACCCAGTACTTC
NA TRBJ2-7 TRBV28 NA 17 CASSLPPSQGPKYEQYF TGTGCCAGCAGTTTACCCCCGAGCCAGGGGCCTAAGTACGAGCAGTACTTC
TRBD1 TRBJ2-7 TRBV28 NA 15 CASSPSGTGSYEQYF TGTGCCAGCAGTCCCTCCGGGACAGGTTCCTACGAGCAGTACTTC
TRBD1 TRBJ2-7 TRBV7-9 NA 18 CASSRSLLRDRGLGEQYF TGTGCCAGCAGCCGATCCCTGCTCCGGGACAGGGGGCTCGGGGAGCAGTACTTC
TRBD2 TRBJ2-1 TRBV7-9 few 16 CASSLHLAGTLNEQFF TGTGCCAGCAGCTTACACCTAGCGGGAACCTTAAATGAGCAGTTCTTC
TRBD2 TRBJ2-7 TRBV7-7 NA 13 CASSPGGGNEQYF TGTGCCAGCAGCCCTGGGGGGGGGAACGAGCAGTACTTC
NA TRBJ1-3 TRBV4-1 NA 15 CASRAGRASGNTIYF TGCGCCAGCAGGGCCGGCAGGGCCTCTGGAAACACCATATATTTT
TRBD1 TRBJ1-2 TRBV28 few 12 CASSQGGHGYTF TGTGCCAGCAGTCAGGGGGGCCATGGCTACACCTTC
NA TRBJ1-1 TRBV21-1 NA 16 CASSPSRDTMNTEAFF TGTGCCAGCAGCCCGTCCCGGGACACAATGAACACTGAAGCTTTCTTT
TRBD1 TRBJ2-7 TRBV5-4 NA 16 CASSSTSGTGGYEQYF TGTGCCAGCAGCTCGACCTCCGGGACAGGAGGCTACGAGCAGTACTTC
NA TRBJ2-5 TRBV2 few 15 CASTVEAAGQETQYF TGTGCCAGCACCGTCGAAGCGGCGGGGCAAGAGACCCAGTACTTC
TRBD1 TRBJ1-5 TRBV12-5 NA 19 CASGFAQTRDRESNQPQHF TGTGCTAGTGGTTTCGCCCAGACCCGGGACAGGGAGAGCAATCAGCCCCAGCATTTT
TRBD2 TRBJ2-1 TRBV7-9 NA 15 CASRRTSGSYNEQFF TGTGCCAGCAGAAGGACTAGCGGATCCTACAATGAGCAGTTCTTC
TRBD1 TRBJ1-2 TRBV7-8 NA 16 CASSSEAGQGLYGYTF TGTGCCAGCAGCTCGGAAGCGGGACAGGGCCTCTATGGCTACACCTTC